A single sample is the source of the 18 T cell receptor beta chains below, sequenced in a study of siplizumab effects on memory and regulatory T cells. The table came from immunoSEQ multiplex PCR; TCRdb's copy has only in-frame clones and leaves some out. Here the sample spans some 65,000 clones, about 87% being singletons. Sequencing used Tregs sorted from blood. These receptors came from a human donor in good health.

This chain links TRBV29-1 with TRBJ2-5, with 9 bases lining up with TRBD2. The CDR3 is 11 residues long. J lost 7 bases, V lost 7 bases, and 4 bases had no gene match. The germline CDR1 and CDR2 sequences are SQVTM and ANQGSEA. The CDR3 coding sequence is TGCAGCGCCTGGCGGGAGGGGACCCAGTACTTC. It is translated as CSAWREGTQYF. The complete variable domain, with remaining parts taken from reference TRBV29-1 and TRBJ2-5, reads SAVISQKPSRDICQRGTSLTIQCQVDSQVTMMFWYRQQPGQSLTLIATANQGSEATYESGFVIDKFPISRPNLTFSTLTVSNMSPEDSSIYLCSAWREGTQYFGPGTRLLVL.

V gene TRBV19 combines with J gene TRBJ2-7, with 7 bases identical to TRBD2. This CDR3 spans 16 amino acids. V gave up 5 bases and J gave up 3 bases; unmatched junction bases: 13. Looked up from germline, CDR1 is LNHDA and CDR2 is SQIVND (reference sequence). CDR3 DNA: TGTGCCAGTAGTTCAAACCGGGACTACTTAGTCTACGAGCAGTACTTC. Encoded protein: CASSSNRDYLVYEQYF. The variable domain in full, with the rest retrieved from reference TRBV19 and TRBJ2-7, is DGGITQSPKYLFRKEGQNVTLSCEQNLNHDAMYWYRQDPGQGLRLIYYSQIVNDFQKGDIAEGYSVSREKKESFPLTVTSAQKNPTAFYLCASSSNRDYLVYEQYFGPGTRLTVT.

The chain links TRBV5-1 to TRBJ2-5, with TRBD2 matching 14 bases. Germline V gene data show CDR1 as SGHRS and CDR2 as YFSETQ. This CDR3 spans 17 amino acids. With V trimmed by 4 bases and J by 4 bases, 9 bases remained unmatched. DNA of the CDR3: TGCGCCAGCAGCCCTAGACTAGCGGGAGGGCCGGGAGAGACCCAGTACTTC. Protein: CASSPRLAGGPGETQYF.

This chain links TRBV2 with TRBJ1-3; D is uncertain. CDR1 and CDR2 from the germline V gene are SNHLY and FYNNEI. The CDR3 runs to 12 residues. Trimming took off 1 base at V and 6 bases at J, with 4 bases between the two ends. The CDR3 protein is CASSEVVNTIYF. Here the CDR3 DNA reads TGTGCCAGCAGTGAAGTTGTAAACACCATATATTTT.

The chain employs TRBV14 and TRBJ1-1, with D unresolved. Germline V gives CDR1 SGHDN, CDR2 FVKESK. V lost 1 base, J lost 4 bases, and 10 bases lay in between. This CDR3 has 14 amino acids. Written as DNA, the CDR3 is TGTGCCAGCAGCCAAGTAAAGGGAGGCACTGAAGCTTTCTTT. Amino acid sequence: CASSQVKGGTEAFF.

V usage is TRBV6-1 and J usage is TRBJ1-1, with unresolved D. V was cut by 4 bases and J by 4 bases, with 10 bases left in between. This CDR3 contains 13 residues. Germline V gene data show CDR1 as MNHNS and CDR2 as SASEGT. The CDR3 DNA follows: TGTGCCAGCAGTGGTGGATTGAGCACTGAAGCTTTCTTT. It is translated as CASSGGLSTEAFF.

This chain uses TRBV7-9 with TRBJ2-1, with D unresolved. Germline V CDR1 and CDR2: SEHNR, FQNEAQ (reference sequence). This CDR3 contains 14 residues. Trimming removed 0 bases at V and 6 bases at J, with 9 bases between. CDR3 region: CASSLAWVSNEQFF. Here the CDR3 DNA reads TGTGCCAGCAGCTTAGCTTGGGTTAGCAATGAGCAGTTCTTC.

The chain is built from TRBV5-1 and TRBJ2-3; no clear D gene. Germline V gene data show CDR1 as SGHRS and CDR2 as YFSETQ. The ends were cut back, 3 bases at V and 1 base at J, with 3 bases in the middle. The CDR3 loop spans 12 amino acids. The CDR3 is CASSWGTDTQYF. The CDR3 coding sequence is TGCGCCAGCAGCTGGGGCACAGATACGCAGTATTTT.

The V and J genes are TRBV6-1 and TRBJ1-2; 10 bases map to TRBD1. The V gene's germline CDR1 is MNHNS and CDR2 SASEGT. Losses at the gene ends were 7 bases for V and 5 bases for J; bases not matched to a gene: 7. This CDR3 has 14 residues. This CDR3 reads CASIDLGQGYGYTF. The DNA of the CDR3 is TGTGCCAGCATTGACCTGGGACAGGGGTATGGCTACACCTTC.

The chain joins TRBV5-6 to TRBJ2-5; D is unclear. V lost 4 bases and J 4 bases, leaving 14 bases between the germline ends. Germline-derived CDR1 and CDR2 are SGHDT and YYEEEE. This CDR3 is 14 amino acids long. The CDR3 reads CASSKMMGRETQYF. The CDR3 nucleotides are TGTGCCAGCAGCAAAATGATGGGAAGAGAGACCCAGTACTTC.

V usage is TRBV11-2 and J usage is TRBJ2-1, with a tentative D call TRBD2 (6 bases). The CDR3 contains 14 residues. The V and J ends lost 5 bases and 10 bases respectively, with 18 bases between them. Germline lookup yields CDR1 SGHAT and CDR2 FQNNGV. CDR3 bases: TGTGCCAGCAGCCCTCCGGGACTCTTTATGGAGCAGTTCTTC. This sequence encodes CASSPPGLFMEQFF.

This sequence joins TRBV10-3 and TRBJ2-5, with D perhaps matching TRBD1 or TRBD2 (5 bases each). Between the trimmed V and J ends, which lost 6 bases and 3 bases, there was a span of 11 bases. The CDR3 length is 13 residues. Germline values: CDR1 ENHRY, CDR2 SYGVKD. CDR3 region: CAISPGTKETQYF. The CDR3 DNA follows: TGTGCCATCAGCCCGGGGACCAAAGAGACCCAGTACTTC.

This sequence joins TRBV5-1 and TRBJ2-5; 7 bases fit TRBD2. The CDR3 totals 16 residues. The V gene end was trimmed by 6 bases and the J gene end by 4 bases; junction bases not matched to a gene: 15. Germline loops: CDR1 SGHRS, CDR2 YFSETQ. The CDR3 spells CASTWGGRTFRETQYF. The CDR3 DNA reads TGCGCCAGCACCTGGGGGGGGAGGACCTTCAGAGAGACCCAGTACTTC.

The gene calls are TRBV11-2 and TRBJ2-7; the D is unclear. V shed 2 bases and J shed 5 bases, with 16 bases lying between them. CDR1 is SGHAT and CDR2 is FQNNGV in the germline V gene. This CDR3 is built from 15 residues. The CDR3 here is CASSLIRYLPHEQYF. The CDR3 DNA reads as TGTGCCAGCAGCTTAATCCGGTATCTCCCCCACGAGCAGTACTTC. The whole variable domain, filled in from reference TRBV11-2 and TRBJ2-7, reads EAGVAQSPRYKIIEKRQSVAFWCNPISGHATLYWYQQILGQGPKLLIQFQNNGVVDDSQLPKDRFSAERLKGVDSTLKIQPAKLEDSAVYLCASSLIRYLPHEQYFGPGTRLTVT.

The chain is built from TRBV20-1 and TRBJ2-7; D call uncertain. Deletions cut 5 bases from V and 6 bases from J, with 11 bases between. CDR1 and CDR2 from the germline V gene are DFQATT and SNEGSKA (reference sequence). CDR3 length: 11 amino acids. The CDR3 sequence: CSASSYGEQYF. The CDR3 nucleotides read TGCAGTGCTTCCTCCTACGGCGAGCAGTACTTC.

The chain combines TRBV19 with TRBJ1-2, with 7 bases fitting TRBD1. CDR1 and CDR2 from the germline V gene are LNHDA and SQIVND (reference sequence). The CDR3 totals 14 residues. V lost 5 bases to trimming and J lost 4 bases; unmatched junction nucleotides: 7. The CDR3 sequence is CASSGQGVLYGYTF. CDR3 nucleotide sequence: TGTGCCAGTAGTGGTCAGGGGGTTCTCTATGGCTACACCTTC.

The V call is TRBV28, the J call TRBJ1-5; D not resolved. The V and J ends lost 3 bases and 0 bases respectively, with 9 bases between them. In germline, CDR1 is MDHEN, CDR2 SYDVKM. This CDR3 spans 15 amino acids. CDR3 DNA sequence: TGTGCCAGCAGTTTTTCGCGTTATAGCAATCAGCCCCAGCATTTT. This codes for CASSFSRYSNQPQHF.

This chain connects TRBV4-1 to TRBJ2-7; D is tentatively TRBD1 or TRBD2 (5 bases each). Between the trimmed V and J ends, which lost 0 bases and 3 bases, there was a span of 21 bases. Germline V gene sequence: CDR1 MGHRA, CDR2 YSYEKL. The CDR3 runs 18 residues. CDR3 sequence reads: CASSQDSQTGTVFYEQYF. DNA of the CDR3: TGCGCCAGCAGCCAAGATTCCCAAACCGGGACCGTCTTCTACGAGCAGTACTTC.